What follows is one T cell receptor (beta chain) and its context. The sample is drawn from a study of blood T cell repertoires in COVID-19. Study context: Samples taken during acute and convalescent COVID-19 were collected in the United States, Italy and Spain. The cDNA or gDNA used as material had been derived from T cells, B-cell-depleted T cells, or PBMCs.

Authors' methods: It was from reference gene primer amplification that nucleated cell counts were estimated. Data came from immunoSEQ multiplex PCR; TCRdb stores just in-frame clones and leaves some out. The DNA was the basis for D and trimming; V, J and clone size are from that table. Counted here are approximately 120,000 clones, approximately 83% occurring once; the ten biggest clones make up around 19%. Germline loops: CDR1 MNHEY, CDR2 SMNVEV (reference sequence). The CDR3 has 17 amino acids. The germline V and J ends were trimmed by 1 base and 0 bases, with 12 bases remaining between them. Sequenced sample: peripheral blood. The sequence was obtained from a woman aged 45-65 years who had recovered from COVID-19. This chain connects TRBV27 to TRBJ1-4; a weak D match, TRBD1 (6 bases). CDR3: CASSLYRTVATNEKLFF. The CDR3, as DNA: TGTGCCAGCAGTTTATACAGGACAGTTGCAACTAATGAAAAACTGTTTTTT.